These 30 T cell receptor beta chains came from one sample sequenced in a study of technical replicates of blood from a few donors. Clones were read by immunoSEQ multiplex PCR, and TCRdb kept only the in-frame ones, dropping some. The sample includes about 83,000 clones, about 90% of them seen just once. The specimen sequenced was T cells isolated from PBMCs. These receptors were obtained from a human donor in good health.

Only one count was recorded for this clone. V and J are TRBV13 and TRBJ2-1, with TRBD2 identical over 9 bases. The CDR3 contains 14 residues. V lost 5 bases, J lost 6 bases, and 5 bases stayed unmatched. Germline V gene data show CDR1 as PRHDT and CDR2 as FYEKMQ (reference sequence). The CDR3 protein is CASSHSGRGNEQFF. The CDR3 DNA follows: TGTGCCAGCAGCCATAGCGGGAGAGGCAATGAGCAGTTCTTC.

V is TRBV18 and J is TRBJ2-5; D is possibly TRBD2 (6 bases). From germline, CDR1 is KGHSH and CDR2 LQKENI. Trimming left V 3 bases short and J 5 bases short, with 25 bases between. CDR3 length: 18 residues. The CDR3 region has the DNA TGTGCCAGCTCACCCAAAATCATGTCACCTGCGGGAAGTGAGACCCAGTACTTC. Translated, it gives CASSPKIMSPAGSETQYF.

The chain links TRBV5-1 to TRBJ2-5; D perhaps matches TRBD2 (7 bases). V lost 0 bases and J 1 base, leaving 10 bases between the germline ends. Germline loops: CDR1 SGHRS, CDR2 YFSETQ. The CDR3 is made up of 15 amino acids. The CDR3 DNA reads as TGCGCCAGCAGCTTGGTCGGGGGGCCCCAAGAGACCCAGTACTTC. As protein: CASSLVGGPQETQYF.

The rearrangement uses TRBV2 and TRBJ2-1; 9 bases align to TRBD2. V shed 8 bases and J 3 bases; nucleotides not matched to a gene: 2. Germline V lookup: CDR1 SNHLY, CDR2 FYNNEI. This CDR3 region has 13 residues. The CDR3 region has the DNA TGTGCCAGCCATAGCGGGAGCTACAATGAGCAGTTCTTC. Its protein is CASHSGSYNEQFF. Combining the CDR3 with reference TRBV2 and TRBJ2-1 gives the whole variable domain EPEVTQTPSHQVTQMGQEVILRCVPISNHLYFYWYRQILGQKVEFLVSFYNNEISEKSEIFDDQFSVERPDGSNFTLKIRSTKLEDSAMYFCASHSGSYNEQFFGPGTRLTVL.

The CDR3 protein is CASSQDLSTGARDGYTF. CDR3 coding DNA: TGTGCCAGCAGCCAAGACCTATCGACAGGCGCCAGGGATGGCTACACCTTC. J is TRBJ1-2 and V is TRBV4-2; D perhaps matches TRBD1 (6 bases). The V gene's germline CDR1 is LGHNA and CDR2 YNFKEQ. V shed 0 bases and J shed 6 bases, with 20 bases lying between them. CDR3 size: 17 residues.

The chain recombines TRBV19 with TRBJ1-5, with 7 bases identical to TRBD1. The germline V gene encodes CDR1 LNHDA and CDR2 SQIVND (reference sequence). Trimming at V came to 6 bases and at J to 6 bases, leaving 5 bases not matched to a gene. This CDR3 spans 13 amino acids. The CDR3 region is CASRTRGSQPQHF. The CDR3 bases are TGTGCCAGTAGGACCAGGGGGAGTCAGCCCCAGCATTTT.

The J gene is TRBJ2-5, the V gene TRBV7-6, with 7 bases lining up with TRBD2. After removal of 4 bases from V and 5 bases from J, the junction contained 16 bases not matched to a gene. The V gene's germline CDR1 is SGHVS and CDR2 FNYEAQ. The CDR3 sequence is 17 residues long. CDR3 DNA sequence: TGTGCCAGCAGCTCCTCACTCGACTGGGGGGGATTGGAGACCCAGTACTTC. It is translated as CASSSSLDWGGLETQYF.

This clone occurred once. The chain's CDR3 is CASSPGTGAYYGYTF. The DNA for the CDR3 is TGCGCCAGCAGCCCAGGGACAGGGGCCTACTATGGCTACACCTTC. The chain couples TRBV5-1 to TRBJ1-2; 10 positions match TRBD1. The CDR3 contains 15 residues. V lost 4 bases to trimming and J lost 3 bases; unmatched junction nucleotides: 6. Looked up from germline, CDR1 is SGHRS and CDR2 is YFSETQ.

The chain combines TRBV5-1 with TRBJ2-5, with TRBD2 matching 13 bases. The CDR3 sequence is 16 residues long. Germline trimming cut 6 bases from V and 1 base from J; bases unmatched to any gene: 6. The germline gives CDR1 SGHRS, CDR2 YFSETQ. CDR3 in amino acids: CASKGLAGTPQETQYF. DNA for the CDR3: TGCGCCAGCAAGGGACTAGCGGGAACCCCCCAAGAGACCCAGTACTTC.

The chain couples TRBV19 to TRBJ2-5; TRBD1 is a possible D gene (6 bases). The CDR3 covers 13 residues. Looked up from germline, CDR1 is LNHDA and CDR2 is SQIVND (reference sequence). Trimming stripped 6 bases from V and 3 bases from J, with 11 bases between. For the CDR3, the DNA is TGTGCCAGTAGCCCGACAGGTAAAGAGACCCAGTACTTC. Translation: CASSPTGKETQYF.

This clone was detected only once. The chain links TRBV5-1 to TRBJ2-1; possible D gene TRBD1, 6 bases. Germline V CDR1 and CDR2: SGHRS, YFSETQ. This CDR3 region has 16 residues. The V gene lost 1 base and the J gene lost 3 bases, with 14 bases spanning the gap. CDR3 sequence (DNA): TGCGCCAGCAGCTTGCCCAGGACAGAATACTACAATGAGCAGTTCTTC. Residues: CASSLPRTEYYNEQFF.

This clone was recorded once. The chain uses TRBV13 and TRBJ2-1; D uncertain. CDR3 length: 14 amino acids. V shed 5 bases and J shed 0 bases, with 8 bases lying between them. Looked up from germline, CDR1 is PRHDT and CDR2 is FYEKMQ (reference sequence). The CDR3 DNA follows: TGTGCCAGCAGCCCACTAAGCTCCTACAATGAGCAGTTCTTC. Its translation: CASSPLSSYNEQFF. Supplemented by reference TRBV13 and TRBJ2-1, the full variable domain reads AAGVIQSPRHLIKEKRETATLKCYPIPRHDTVYWYQQGPGQDPQFLISFYEKMQSDKGSIPDRFSAQQFSDYHSELNMSSLELGDSALYFCASSPLSSYNEQFFGPGTRLTVL.

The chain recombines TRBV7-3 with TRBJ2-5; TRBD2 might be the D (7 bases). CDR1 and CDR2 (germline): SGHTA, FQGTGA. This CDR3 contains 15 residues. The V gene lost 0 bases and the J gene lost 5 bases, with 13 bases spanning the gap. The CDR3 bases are TGTGCCAGCAGCTTAACCGGGGGGCCCGGGGAGACCCAGTACTTC. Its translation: CASSLTGGPGETQYF.

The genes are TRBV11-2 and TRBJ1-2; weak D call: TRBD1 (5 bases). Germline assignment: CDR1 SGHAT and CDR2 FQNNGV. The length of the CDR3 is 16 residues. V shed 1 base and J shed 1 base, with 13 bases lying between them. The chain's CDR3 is CASSLGSAGLNYGYTF. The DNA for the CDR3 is TGTGCCAGCAGCTTAGGGAGTGCAGGGCTTAACTATGGCTACACCTTC.

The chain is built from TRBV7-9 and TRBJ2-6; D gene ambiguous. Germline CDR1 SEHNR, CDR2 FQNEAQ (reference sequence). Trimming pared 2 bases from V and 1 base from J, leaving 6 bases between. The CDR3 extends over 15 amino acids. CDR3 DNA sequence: TGTGCCAGCAGCTTACTATTATCTGGGGCCAACGTCCTGACTTTC. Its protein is CASSLLLSGANVLTF.

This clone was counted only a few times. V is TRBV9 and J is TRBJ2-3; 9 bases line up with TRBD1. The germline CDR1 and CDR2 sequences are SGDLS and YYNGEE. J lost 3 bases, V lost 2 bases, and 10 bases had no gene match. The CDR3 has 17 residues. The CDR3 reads CASSVGQGLSGTDTQYF. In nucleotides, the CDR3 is TGTGCCAGCAGCGTGGGACAGGGTCTGTCGGGAACAGATACGCAGTATTTT. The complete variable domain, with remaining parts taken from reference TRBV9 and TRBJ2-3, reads DSGVTQTPKHLITATGQRVTLRCSPRSGDLSVYWYQQSLDQGLQFLIQYYNGEERAKGNILERFSAQQFPDLHSELNLSSLELGDSALYFCASSVGQGLSGTDTQYFGPGTRLTVL.

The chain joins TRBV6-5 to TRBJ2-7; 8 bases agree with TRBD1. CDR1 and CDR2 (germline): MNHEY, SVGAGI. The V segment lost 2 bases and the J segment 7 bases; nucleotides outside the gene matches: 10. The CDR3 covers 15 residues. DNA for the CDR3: TGTGCCAGCAGTTACAACCGGGACAGGCGTCTAGAGCAGTACTTC. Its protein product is CASSYNRDRRLEQYF.

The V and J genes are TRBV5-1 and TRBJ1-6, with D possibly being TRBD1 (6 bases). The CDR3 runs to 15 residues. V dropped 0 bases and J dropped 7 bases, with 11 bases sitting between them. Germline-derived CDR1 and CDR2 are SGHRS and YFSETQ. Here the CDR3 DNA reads TGCGCCAGCAGCTTGGATGTGGGGGCGAATTCACCCCTCCACTTT. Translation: CASSLDVGANSPLHF.

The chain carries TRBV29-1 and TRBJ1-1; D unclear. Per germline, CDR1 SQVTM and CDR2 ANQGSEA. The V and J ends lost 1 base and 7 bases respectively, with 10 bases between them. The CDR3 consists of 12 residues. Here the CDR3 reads CSVEGAGFEAFF. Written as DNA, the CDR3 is TGCAGCGTTGAAGGGGCGGGATTTGAAGCTTTCTTT.

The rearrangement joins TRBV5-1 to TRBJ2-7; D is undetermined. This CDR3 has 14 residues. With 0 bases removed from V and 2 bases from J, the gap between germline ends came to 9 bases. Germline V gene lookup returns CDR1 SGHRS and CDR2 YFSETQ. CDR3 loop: CASSLDSPTYEQYF. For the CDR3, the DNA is TGCGCCAGCAGCTTGGACAGCCCAACCTACGAGCAGTACTTC.

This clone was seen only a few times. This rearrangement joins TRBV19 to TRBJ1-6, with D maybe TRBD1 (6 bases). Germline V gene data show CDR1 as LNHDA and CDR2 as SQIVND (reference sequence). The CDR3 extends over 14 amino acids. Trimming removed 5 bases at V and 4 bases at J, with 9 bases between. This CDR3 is CASSATGYNSPLHF. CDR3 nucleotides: TGTGCCAGTAGTGCGACAGGATATAATTCACCCCTCCACTTT. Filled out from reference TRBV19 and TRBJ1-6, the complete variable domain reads DGGITQSPKYLFRKEGQNVTLSCEQNLNHDAMYWYRQDPGQGLRLIYYSQIVNDFQKGDIAEGYSVSREKKESFPLTVTSAQKNPTAFYLCASSATGYNSPLHFGNGTRLTVT.

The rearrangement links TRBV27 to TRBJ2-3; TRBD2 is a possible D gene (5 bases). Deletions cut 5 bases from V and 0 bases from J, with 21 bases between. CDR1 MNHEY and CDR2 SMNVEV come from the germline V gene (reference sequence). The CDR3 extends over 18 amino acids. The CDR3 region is CASSAVGERLLSTDTQYF. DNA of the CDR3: TGTGCCAGCAGTGCCGTCGGGGAACGACTCCTAAGCACAGATACGCAGTATTTT.

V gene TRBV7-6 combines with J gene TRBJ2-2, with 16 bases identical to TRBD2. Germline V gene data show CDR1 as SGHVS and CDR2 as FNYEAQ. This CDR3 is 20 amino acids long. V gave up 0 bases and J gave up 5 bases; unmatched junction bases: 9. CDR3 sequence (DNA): TGTGCCAGCAGCTTAGCAACCGGGACTAGCGGGAGGGCCAGAACCGGGGAGCTGTTTTTT. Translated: CASSLATGTSGRARTGELFF.

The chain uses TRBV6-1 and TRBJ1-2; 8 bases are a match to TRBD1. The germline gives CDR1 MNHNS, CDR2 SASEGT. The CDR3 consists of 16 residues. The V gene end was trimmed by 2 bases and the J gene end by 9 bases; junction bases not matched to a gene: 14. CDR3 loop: CASSEMGQASLWSYTF. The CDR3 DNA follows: TGTGCCAGCAGTGAAATGGGACAGGCTTCCCTATGGAGCTACACCTTC.

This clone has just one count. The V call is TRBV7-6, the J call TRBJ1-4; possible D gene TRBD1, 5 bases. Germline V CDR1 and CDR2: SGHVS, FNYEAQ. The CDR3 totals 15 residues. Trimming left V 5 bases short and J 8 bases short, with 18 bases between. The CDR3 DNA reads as TGTGCCAGCAGCCAAACAGGATACCCCCGGGAAAAACTGTTTTTT. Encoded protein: CASSQTGYPREKLFF.

CDR3 sequence reads: CASSSGAPSGNTIYF. Written as DNA, the CDR3 is TGTGCCAGCAGCTCGGGAGCCCCCTCTGGAAACACCATATATTTT. The chain recombines TRBV7-6 with TRBJ1-3, with unresolved D. Germline-derived CDR1 and CDR2 are SGHVS and FNYEAQ. Deletions cut 4 bases from V and 0 bases from J, with 10 bases between. This CDR3 region has 15 residues.

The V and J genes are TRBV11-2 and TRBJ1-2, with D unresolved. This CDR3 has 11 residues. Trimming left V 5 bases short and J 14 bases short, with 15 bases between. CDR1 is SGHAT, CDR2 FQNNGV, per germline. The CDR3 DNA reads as TGTGCCAGCAGCCGTGCGGAGAGCCCGACCTTC. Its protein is CASSRAESPTF.

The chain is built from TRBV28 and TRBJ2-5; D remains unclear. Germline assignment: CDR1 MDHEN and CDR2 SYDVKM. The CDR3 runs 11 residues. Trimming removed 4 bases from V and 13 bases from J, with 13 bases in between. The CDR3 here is CASSYPGPGYF. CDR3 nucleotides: TGTGCCAGCAGTTACCCGGGTCCGGGGTACTTC.

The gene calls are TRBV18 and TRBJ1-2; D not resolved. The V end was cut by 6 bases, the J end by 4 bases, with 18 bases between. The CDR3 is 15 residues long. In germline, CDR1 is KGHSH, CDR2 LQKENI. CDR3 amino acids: CASSSAGELGYGYTF. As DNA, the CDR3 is TGTGCCAGCTCTTCGGCCGGGGAATTGGGCTATGGCTACACCTTC.

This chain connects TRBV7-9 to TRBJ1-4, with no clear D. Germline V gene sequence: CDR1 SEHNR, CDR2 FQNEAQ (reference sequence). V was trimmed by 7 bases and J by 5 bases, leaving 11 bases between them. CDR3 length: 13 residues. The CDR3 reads CASTPPANEKLFF. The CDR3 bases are TGTGCCAGCACCCCGCCCGCGAATGAAAAACTGTTTTTT.